This T cell receptor beta chain was identified in a study of blood T cell repertoires in COVID-19. The CDR3 sequence is 15 residues long. With 6 bases clipped from V and 5 bases from J, the junction kept 9 bases outside the gene matches. Germline values: CDR1 MNHEY, CDR2 SMNVEV (reference sequence). Study processing details: Quantification of nucleated cells was approximated via reference gene primer amplification. The assay was immunoSEQ multiplex PCR, and TCRdb's table has in-frame clones only and misses some. The D gene and trimming were derived from the DNA, and the V and J assignments and clone size from that table. The sample includes approximately 300,000 clones, around 90% of them seen just once.

The chain joins TRBV27 to TRBJ1-2; 10 bases align to TRBD1. The source material was PBMCs or T cells enriched from blood (not recorded which). The receptor's source is a woman younger than 30 with acute COVID-19. The CDR3 nucleotides read TGTGCCAGCAGCCCTCGGACAGGGGGTCTGTATGGCTACACCTTC. Residues: CASSPRTGGLYGYTF.